Included here is one T cell receptor (beta chain) sequence, with context. Original processing notes: Nucleated cell number was recorded as an estimate derived from reference gene primer amplification. The data were produced by immunoSEQ multiplex PCR, yet TCRdb's version contains in-frame clones alone and is incomplete. D and trimming were read from the DNA, whereas the V and J calls and clone size are those reported in that table. The sample holds 300,000 to 400,000 clones, around 87% seen once. This sample is drawn from a study of blood T cell repertoires in COVID-19. Overall study: COVID-19 samples, acute and convalescent, were from the United States, Italy and Spain. Sources were T cells, B-cell-depleted T cells, or PBMCs; the material itself was cDNA or gDNA.

The germline V and J ends were trimmed by 11 bases and 1 base, with 15 bases remaining between them. Germline V lookup: CDR1 LNHDA, CDR2 SQIVND (reference sequence). CDR3 length: 14 residues. This chain links TRBV19 with TRBJ2-1; the D gene is possibly TRBD2 (6 bases). This clonotype was sampled from a human donor in a cohort sampled during active COVID-19. The source material was peripheral blood. CDR3: CASHGSSSYNEQFF. The CDR3 nucleotides read TGTGCCTCTCACGGGAGTAGTTCCTACAATGAGCAGTTCTTC.